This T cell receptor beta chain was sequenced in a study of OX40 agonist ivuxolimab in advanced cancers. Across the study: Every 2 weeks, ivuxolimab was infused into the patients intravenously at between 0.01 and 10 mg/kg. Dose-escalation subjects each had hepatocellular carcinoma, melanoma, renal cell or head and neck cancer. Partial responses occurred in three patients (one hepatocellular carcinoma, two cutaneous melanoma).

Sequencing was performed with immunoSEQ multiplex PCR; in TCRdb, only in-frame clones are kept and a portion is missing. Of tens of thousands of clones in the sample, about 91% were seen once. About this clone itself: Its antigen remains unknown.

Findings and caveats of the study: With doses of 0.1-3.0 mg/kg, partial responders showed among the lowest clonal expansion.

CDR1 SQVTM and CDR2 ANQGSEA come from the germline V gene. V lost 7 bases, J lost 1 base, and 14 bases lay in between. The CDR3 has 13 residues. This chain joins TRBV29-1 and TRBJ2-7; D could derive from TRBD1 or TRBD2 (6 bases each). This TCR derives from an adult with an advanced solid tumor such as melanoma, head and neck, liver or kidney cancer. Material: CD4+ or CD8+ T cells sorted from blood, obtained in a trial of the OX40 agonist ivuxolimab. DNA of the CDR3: TGCAGCGGGGGGGCAGGACGGTCCTACGAGCAGTACTTC. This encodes CSGGAGRSYEQYF.